One and the same sample provided the 9 T cell receptor beta chains below, sequenced in a study of blood T cell repertoires in COVID-19 (dated by TCRdb to between 2020 and 2021). Library preparation was by the immunoSEQ multiplex PCR assay. TCRdb provides this immuneACCESS table in a form limited to in-frame rearrangements. Some clones are lacking; in checked studies, under half of them reflect an unresolved V gene, and why the rest are absent is not known. The sample table shows over 250,000 clones, and roughly 85% are seen once. The ten most abundant clones make up approximately 10% of the sample. Material: peripheral blood. Receptors originate from a woman in her 70s with acute or convalescent COVID-19.

The rearrangement uses TRBV2 and TRBJ1-1; D perhaps matches TRBD1 (5 bases). Trimming took 6 bases from V and 4 from J, leaving 18 bases between them. Germline CDR1 is SNHLY and CDR2 is FYNNEI. The CDR3 totals 15 residues. The CDR3 nucleotides read TGTGCCAGCAGCGCCAGGGCCGGGCTTTTCACTGAAGCTTTCTTT. Translated, it gives CASSARAGLFTEAFF.

V gene TRBV25-1 combines with J gene TRBJ2-3; TRBD2 might be the D (5 bases). The ends were cut back, 3 bases at V and 3 bases at J, with 13 bases in the middle. The CDR3 runs 15 residues. CDR1 is MGHDK, CDR2 SYGVNS, per germline. The CDR3 DNA is TGTGCCAGCAGTGACGGAGGAAGAAGAACAGATACGCAGTATTTT. Protein: CASSDGGRRTDTQYF.

The chain joins TRBV15 to TRBJ2-5, with D tentatively TRBD1 (5 bases). This CDR3 has 14 residues. Per germline, CDR1 LNHNV and CDR2 YYDKDF (reference sequence). Trimming took 3 bases from V and 2 from J, leaving 10 bases between them. The CDR3 spells CATSSRVRQETQYF. The CDR3, as DNA: TGTGCCACCAGCAGCAGGGTGAGGCAAGAGACCCAGTACTTC.

The chain has TRBV6-5 and TRBJ2-7, with 9 bases that match TRBD1. Germline trimming cut 6 bases from V and 7 bases from J; bases unmatched to any gene: 1. CDR1 is MNHEY and CDR2 is SVGAGI in the germline V gene. The CDR3 covers 11 residues. Here the CDR3 reads CASRTGGEQYF. The CDR3 DNA reads TGTGCCAGCAGGACAGGGGGGGAGCAGTACTTC.

CDR3 DNA sequence: TGCGCCAGCAGCTTGGCCATGTTTACGGGACAGGGGAACTACGAGCAGTACTTC. It codes for CASSLAMFTGQGNYEQYF. V and J are TRBV5-1 and TRBJ2-7, with 10 bases identical to TRBD1. The CDR3 is made up of 18 amino acids. Germline V CDR1 and CDR2: SGHRS, YFSETQ. Trimming took 0 bases from V and 3 from J; bases not matched to a gene: 12.

This clone occurred once. V gene TRBV2 combines with J gene TRBJ2-5; 9 positions match TRBD1. The V gene's germline CDR1 is SNHLY and CDR2 FYNNEI. Trimming at V came to 9 bases and at J to 5 bases, leaving 19 bases not matched to a gene. The CDR3 has 17 residues. The CDR3 DNA reads as TGTGCCAGACAGCGGACAGGGGATACTAACTACGGGGAGACCCAGTACTTC. This sequence encodes CARQRTGDTNYGETQYF.

J is TRBJ1-1 and V is TRBV2; 7 bases map to TRBD1. Germline V lookup: CDR1 SNHLY, CDR2 FYNNEI. The CDR3 length is 11 residues. The V gene end was trimmed by 8 bases and the J gene end by 8 bases; junction bases not matched to a gene: 5. DNA of the CDR3: TGTGCCAGCCTGACAGGGCGGGAAGCTTTCTTT. Its translation: CASLTGREAFF.

CDR3 nucleotides: TGTGCCAGTAGTATGGGGCAGCTGGGCGGTCAGCCCCAGCATTTT. Residues: CASSMGQLGGQPQHF. This chain uses TRBV19 with TRBJ1-5, with D possibly being TRBD1 (5 bases). The CDR3 is 15 residues long. From germline, CDR1 is LNHDA and CDR2 SQIVND (reference sequence). The V gene lost 3 bases and the J gene lost 6 bases, with 15 bases spanning the gap.

This chain uses TRBV7-9 with TRBJ2-6; maybe TRBD2 (6 bases). This CDR3 contains 17 residues. V lost 3 bases and J 0 bases, leaving 12 bases between the germline ends. CDR1 is SEHNR, CDR2 FQNEAQ, per germline (reference sequence). The CDR3 sequence is CASSFSGVFSGANVLTF. DNA for the CDR3: TGTGCCAGCAGCTTTTCGGGGGTCTTCTCTGGGGCCAACGTCCTGACTTTC.